This TCR beta chain was recorded in a study of blood T cell repertoires in COVID-19. On the study more broadly: Samples came from the United States, Italy and Spain, spanning acute and convalescent COVID-19. Sources were T cells, B-cell-depleted T cells, or PBMCs; the material itself was cDNA or gDNA.

The assay was immunoSEQ multiplex PCR, and TCRdb's table has in-frame clones only and misses some. The sample has 350,000 to 450,000 clones; more than 85% are singletons. The study recruited people aged 18 to 89 years across about two dozen US areas. The CDR3 loop spans 17 amino acids. V lost 5 bases, J lost 3 bases, and 12 bases stayed unmatched. Germline V CDR1 and CDR2: SGHNT, YENEEA. This sequence joins TRBV11-3 and TRBJ2-2; TRBD2 matches 7 bases. Sequenced: PBMCs or T cells enriched from blood (not recorded which). This sequence originates from a middle-aged woman who had been exposed to COVID-19. In DNA form, the CDR3 reads TGTGCCAGCAGCCCCCCCGGACTAGGGCCGGACACCGGGGAGCTGTTTTTT. Protein: CASSPPGLGPDTGELFF. Filled out from reference TRBV11-3 and TRBJ2-2, the complete variable domain reads EAGVVQSPRYKIIEKKQPVAFWCNPISGHNTLYWYLQNLGQGPELLIRYENEEAVDDSQLPKDRFSAERLKGVDSTLKIQPAELGDSAVYLCASSPPGLGPDTGELFFGEGSRLTVL.